This T cell receptor (beta chain) comes out of a study of identical twins. This clonotype was observed a handful of times. Its target is unknown. Every sampled donor was Caucasian and healthy. Trimming stripped 5 bases from V and 7 bases from J, with 18 bases between. Germline values: CDR1 MGHRA, CDR2 YSYEKL. The CDR3 length is 15 residues. TCRdb analysed the 5' RACE reads with MiXCR anew, one entry per CDR3 protein. The profile shows 750,000 to 950,000 distinct CDR3 sequences, 9% to 15% of them singletons. Overall study results and limits: Out-of-frame TCR alpha sharing in monozygotic twins exceeded recombination model predictions. Clonotypes of the beta chain that were abundant in cord blood carried fewer insertions (memory repertoires showed none).

These data were also filed under a second study, of yellow fever vaccine responses in identical twins. That paper adds: Twins' vaccine T cell responses were reported to seem partly convergent and partly personalized.

The chain links TRBV4-1 to TRBJ1-5; D is possibly TRBD1 (5 bases). The clonotype comes from a woman in her late teens or twenties in good health. The sequenced material came from PBMCs. CDR3 in amino acids: CASSNPWGEEQPQHF. In nucleotides, the CDR3 is TGCGCCAGCAGCAACCCCTGGGGGGAGGAACAGCCCCAGCATTTT.